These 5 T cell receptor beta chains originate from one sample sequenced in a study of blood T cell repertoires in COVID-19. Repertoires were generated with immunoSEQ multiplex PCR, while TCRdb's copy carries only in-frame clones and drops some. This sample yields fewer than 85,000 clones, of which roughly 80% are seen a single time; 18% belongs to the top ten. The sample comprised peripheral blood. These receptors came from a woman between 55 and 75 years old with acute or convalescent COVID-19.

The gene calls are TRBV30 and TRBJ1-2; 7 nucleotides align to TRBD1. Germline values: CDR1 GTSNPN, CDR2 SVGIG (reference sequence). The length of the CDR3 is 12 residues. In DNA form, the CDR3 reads TGTGCACTCCGTCGGGCAGGGGGACCCTACACCTTC. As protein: CALRRAGGPYTF. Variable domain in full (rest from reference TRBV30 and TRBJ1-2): SQTIHQWPATLVQPVGSPLSLECTVEGTSNPNLYWYRQAAGRGLQLLFYSVGIGQISSEVPQNLSASRPQDRQFILSSKKLLLSDSGFYLCALRRAGGPYTFGSGTRLTVV.

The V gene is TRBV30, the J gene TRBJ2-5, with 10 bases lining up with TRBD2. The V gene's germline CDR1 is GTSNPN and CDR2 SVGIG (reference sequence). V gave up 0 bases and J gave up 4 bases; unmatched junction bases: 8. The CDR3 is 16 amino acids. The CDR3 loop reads CAWSVWLAGGPETQYF. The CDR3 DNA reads TGTGCCTGGAGTGTATGGTTAGCGGGGGGACCAGAGACCCAGTACTTC.

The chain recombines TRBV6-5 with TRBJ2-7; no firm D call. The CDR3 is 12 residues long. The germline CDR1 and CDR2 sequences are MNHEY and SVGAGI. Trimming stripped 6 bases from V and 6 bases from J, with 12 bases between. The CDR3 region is CASRNLRLEQYF. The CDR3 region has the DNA TGTGCCAGCAGGAATCTCAGACTCGAGCAGTACTTC.

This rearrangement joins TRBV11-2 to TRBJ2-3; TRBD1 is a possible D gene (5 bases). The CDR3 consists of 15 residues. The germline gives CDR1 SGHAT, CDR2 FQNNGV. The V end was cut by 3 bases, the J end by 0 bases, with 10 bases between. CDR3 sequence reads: CASSFQGASTDTQYF. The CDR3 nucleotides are TGTGCCAGCAGCTTTCAAGGGGCTAGCACAGATACGCAGTATTTT.

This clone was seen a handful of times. The CDR3 DNA is TGTGCCAGCAGCAGCCGGGACTCCTTCTGGATTAAGTACGTC. Protein sequence: CASSSRDSFWIKYV. V gene TRBV21-1 combines with J gene TRBJ2-7; the listed D gene, TRBD2, was not tested against the DNA. TRBV21-1 is assigned pseudogene status. The CDR3 has 14 amino acids.